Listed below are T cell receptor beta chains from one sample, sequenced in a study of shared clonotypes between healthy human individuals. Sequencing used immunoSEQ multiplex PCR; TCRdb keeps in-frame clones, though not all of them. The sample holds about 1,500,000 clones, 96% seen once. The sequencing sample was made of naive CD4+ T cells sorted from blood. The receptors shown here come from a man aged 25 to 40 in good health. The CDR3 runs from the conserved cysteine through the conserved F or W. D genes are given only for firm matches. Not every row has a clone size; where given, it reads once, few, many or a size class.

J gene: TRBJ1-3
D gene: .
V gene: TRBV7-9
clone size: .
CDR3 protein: CASSLFQDTIYF
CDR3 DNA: TGTGCCAGCAGCTTATTCCAAGACACCATATATTTT

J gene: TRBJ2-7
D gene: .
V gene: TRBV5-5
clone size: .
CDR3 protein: CASSFPPGTATYEQYF
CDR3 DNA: TGTGCCAGCAGCTTCCCGCCCGGGACGGCTACCTACGAGCAGTACTTC

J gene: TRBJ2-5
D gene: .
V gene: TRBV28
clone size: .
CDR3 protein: CASSLPGPTLGTQYF
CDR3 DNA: TGTGCCAGCAGTCTCCCGGGACCGACGCTGGGGACCCAGTACTTC

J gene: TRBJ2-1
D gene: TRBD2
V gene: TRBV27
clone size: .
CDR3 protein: CASSLFLAGVYNEQFF
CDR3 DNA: TGTGCCAGCAGTTTATTCCTCGCGGGAGTTTACAATGAGCAGTTCTTC

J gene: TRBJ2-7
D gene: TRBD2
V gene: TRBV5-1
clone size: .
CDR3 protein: CASSILSGSPYEQYF
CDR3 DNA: TGCGCCAGCAGCATCCTTAGCGGGAGTCCCTACGAGCAGTACTTC

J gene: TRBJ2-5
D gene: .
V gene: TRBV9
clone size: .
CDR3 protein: CASSVRGGETQYF
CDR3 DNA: TGTGCCAGCAGCGTTCGCGGTGGCGAGACCCAGTACTTC

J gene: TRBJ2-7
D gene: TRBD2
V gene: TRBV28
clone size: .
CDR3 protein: CASSLSVRGRASYF
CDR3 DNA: TGTGCCAGCAGTTTGTCAGTGCGAGGGAGGGCGTCGTACTTC

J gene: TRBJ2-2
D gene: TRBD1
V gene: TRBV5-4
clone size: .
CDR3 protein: CASSLGQGANTGELFF
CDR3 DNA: TGTGCCAGCAGCTTGGGTCAGGGGGCGAACACCGGGGAGCTGTTTTTT

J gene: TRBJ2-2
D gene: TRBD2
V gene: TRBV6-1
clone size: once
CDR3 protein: CASSFLSGGPGELFF
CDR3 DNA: TGTGCCAGCAGTTTCCTTAGCGGGGGTCCGGGAGAGCTGTTTTTT

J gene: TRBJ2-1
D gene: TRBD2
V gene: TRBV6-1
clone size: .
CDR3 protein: CASKKREEYNEQFF
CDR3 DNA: TGTGCCAGCAAAAAGCGGGAGGAATACAATGAGCAGTTCTTC

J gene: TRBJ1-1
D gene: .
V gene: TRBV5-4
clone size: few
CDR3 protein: CASNPGGAAAYTEAFF
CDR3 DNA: TGTGCCAGCAACCCCGGCGGGGCGGCGGCGTACACTGAAGCTTTCTTT

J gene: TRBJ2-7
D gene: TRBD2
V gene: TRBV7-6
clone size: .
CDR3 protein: CASSRDPATGTSSYEQYF
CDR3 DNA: TGTGCCAGCAGCCGTGACCCAGCCACCGGGACTAGTTCCTACGAGCAGTACTTC

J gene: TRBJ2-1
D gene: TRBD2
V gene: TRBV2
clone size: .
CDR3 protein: CASSDRTSLNNEQFF
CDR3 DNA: TGTGCCAGCAGTGATAGGACTAGCCTAAACAATGAGCAGTTCTTC

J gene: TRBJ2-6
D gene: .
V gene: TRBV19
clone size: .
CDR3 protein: CASSMLWSGANVLTF
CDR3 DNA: TGTGCCAGTAGTATGTTGTGGTCTGGGGCCAACGTCCTGACTTTC

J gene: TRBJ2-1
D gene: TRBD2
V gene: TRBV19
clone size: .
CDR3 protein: CASKGLAASSYNEQFF
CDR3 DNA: TGTGCCAGTAAGGGGCTAGCGGCCAGCTCCTACAATGAGCAGTTCTTC

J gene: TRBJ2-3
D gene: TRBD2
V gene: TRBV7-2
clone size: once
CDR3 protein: CASSLGLAGDTQYF
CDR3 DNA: TGTGCCAGCAGCCTGGGACTAGCGGGAGATACGCAGTATTTT

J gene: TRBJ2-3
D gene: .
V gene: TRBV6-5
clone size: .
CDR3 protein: CASSSRDTQYF
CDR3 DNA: TGTGCCAGCAGTTCGCGGGATACGCAGTATTTT

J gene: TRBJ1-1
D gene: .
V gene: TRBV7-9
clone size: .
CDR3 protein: CASSLVGRGNTEAFF
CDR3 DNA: TGTGCCAGCAGCTTAGTGGGCAGGGGGAACACTGAAGCTTTCTTT

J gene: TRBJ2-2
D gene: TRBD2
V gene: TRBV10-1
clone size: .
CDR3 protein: CASSESLAGVTGELFF
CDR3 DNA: TGCGCCAGCAGTGAGTCCTTAGCGGGAGTCACCGGGGAGCTGTTTTTT

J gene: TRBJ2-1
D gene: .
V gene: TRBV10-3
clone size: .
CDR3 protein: CATGRSNEQFF
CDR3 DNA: TGTGCCACCGGACGAAGCAATGAGCAGTTCTTC

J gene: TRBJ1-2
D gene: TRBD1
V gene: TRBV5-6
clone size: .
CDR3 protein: CASSFRQGGGYTF
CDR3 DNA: TGTGCCAGCAGCTTTCGACAGGGAGGCGGCTACACCTTC

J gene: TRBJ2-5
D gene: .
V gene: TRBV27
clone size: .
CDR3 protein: CASSLFSGPRSGQETQYF
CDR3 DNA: TGTGCCAGCAGTTTATTCTCCGGGCCAAGATCTGGGCAAGAGACCCAGTACTTC

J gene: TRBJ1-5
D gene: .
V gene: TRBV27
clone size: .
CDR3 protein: CASSFQGQPQHF
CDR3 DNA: TGTGCCAGCAGTTTTCAGGGTCAGCCCCAGCATTTT

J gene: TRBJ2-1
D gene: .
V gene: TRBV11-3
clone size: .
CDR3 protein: CASSPIWTTTYNEQFF
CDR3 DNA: TGTGCCAGCAGCCCAATCTGGACAACTACCTACAATGAGCAGTTCTTC

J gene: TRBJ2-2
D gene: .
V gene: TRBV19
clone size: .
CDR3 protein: CASSPRRIGELFF
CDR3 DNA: TGTGCCAGTAGTCCCCGCCGGATCGGGGAGCTGTTTTTT

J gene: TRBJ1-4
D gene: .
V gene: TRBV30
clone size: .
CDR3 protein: CAWSYQVEKLFF
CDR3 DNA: TGTGCCTGGTCCTACCAGGTTGAAAAACTGTTTTTT

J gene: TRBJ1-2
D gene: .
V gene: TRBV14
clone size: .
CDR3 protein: CASSQDRDRGYTF
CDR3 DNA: TGTGCCAGCAGCCAAGATAGAGACAGAGGCTACACCTTC

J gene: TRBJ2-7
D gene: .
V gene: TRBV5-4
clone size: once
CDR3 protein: CASGTSNSYEQYF
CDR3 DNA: TGTGCCAGCGGTACTAGCAATTCTTACGAGCAGTACTTC

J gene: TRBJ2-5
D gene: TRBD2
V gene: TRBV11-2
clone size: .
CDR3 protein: CASSPGTRIEETQYF
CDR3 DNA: TGTGCCAGCAGCCCAGGGACTAGGATAGAAGAGACCCAGTACTTC

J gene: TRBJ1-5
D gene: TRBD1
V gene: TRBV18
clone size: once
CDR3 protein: CASSPSGQENQPQHF
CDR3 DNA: TGTGCCAGCTCACCAAGCGGACAGGAGAACCAGCCCCAGCATTTT

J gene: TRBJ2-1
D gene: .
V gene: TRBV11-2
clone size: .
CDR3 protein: CASSLVLARYNEQFF
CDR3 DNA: TGTGCCAGCAGCTTGGTCTTAGCGAGATACAATGAGCAGTTCTTC

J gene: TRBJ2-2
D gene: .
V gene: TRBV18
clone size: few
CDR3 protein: CASSPGKLPGELFF
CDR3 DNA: TGTGCCAGCTCACCAGGGAAGTTGCCCGGGGAGCTGTTTTTT

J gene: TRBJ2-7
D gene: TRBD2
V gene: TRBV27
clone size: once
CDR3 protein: CASSISGRAYEQYF
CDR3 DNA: TGTGCCAGCAGCATTAGCGGGAGGGCGTACGAGCAGTACTTC

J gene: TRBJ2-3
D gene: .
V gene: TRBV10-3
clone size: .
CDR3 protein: CAISESRDGQDTQYF
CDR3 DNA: TGTGCCATCAGTGAGTCCAGGGATGGCCAGGATACGCAGTATTTT

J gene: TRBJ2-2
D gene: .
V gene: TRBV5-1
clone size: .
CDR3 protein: CASSLIGKGTGELFF
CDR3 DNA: TGCGCCAGCAGCTTGATCGGGAAAGGCACCGGGGAGCTGTTTTTT

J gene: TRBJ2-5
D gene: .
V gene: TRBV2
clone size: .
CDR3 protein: CASMWRNQETQYF
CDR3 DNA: TGTGCCAGCATGTGGAGGAACCAAGAGACCCAGTACTTC

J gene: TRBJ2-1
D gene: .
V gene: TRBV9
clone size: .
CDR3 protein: CASSVGVNEENEQFF
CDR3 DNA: TGTGCCAGCAGCGTAGGAGTGAATGAGGAGAATGAGCAGTTCTTC

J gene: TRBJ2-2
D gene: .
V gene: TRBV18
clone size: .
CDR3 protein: CASSPRGGTGELFF
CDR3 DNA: TGTGCCAGCTCACCACGTGGGGGGACCGGGGAGCTGTTTTTT

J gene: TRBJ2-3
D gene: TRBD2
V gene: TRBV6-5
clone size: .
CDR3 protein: CASRLSGSPDTQYF
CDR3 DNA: TGTGCCAGCAGGCTGAGCGGGAGCCCAGATACGCAGTATTTT

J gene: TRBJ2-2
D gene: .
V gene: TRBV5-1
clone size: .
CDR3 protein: CASSLEAGAMNTGELFF
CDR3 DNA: TGCGCCAGCAGCTTGGAGGCAGGCGCGATGAACACCGGGGAGCTGTTTTTT

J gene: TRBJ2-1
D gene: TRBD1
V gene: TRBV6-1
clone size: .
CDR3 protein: CASSEGQFYNEQFF
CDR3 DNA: TGTGCCAGCAGTGAGGGACAGTTCTACAATGAGCAGTTCTTC

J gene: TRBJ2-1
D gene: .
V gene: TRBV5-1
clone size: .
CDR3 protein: CASSVGIYNEQFF
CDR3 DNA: TGCGCCAGCAGCGTTGGGATTTACAATGAGCAGTTCTTC

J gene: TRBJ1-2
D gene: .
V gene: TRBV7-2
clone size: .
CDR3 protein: CASSFQSVSSNYGYTF
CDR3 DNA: TGTGCCAGCAGCTTTCAATCAGTCTCCTCTAACTATGGCTACACCTTC

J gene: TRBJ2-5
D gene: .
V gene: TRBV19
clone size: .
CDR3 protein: CASSIREGRDETQYF
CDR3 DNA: TGTGCCAGTAGTATCCGTGAGGGTAGGGACGAGACCCAGTACTTC

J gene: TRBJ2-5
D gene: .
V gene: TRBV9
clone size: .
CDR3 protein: CASSAPGVWETQYF
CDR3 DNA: TGTGCCAGCAGCGCTCCCGGGGTTTGGGAGACCCAGTACTTC

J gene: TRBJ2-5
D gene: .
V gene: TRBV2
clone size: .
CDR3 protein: CASRLRGSLETQYF
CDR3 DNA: TGTGCCAGCAGGCTAAGGGGGTCCCTAGAGACCCAGTACTTC

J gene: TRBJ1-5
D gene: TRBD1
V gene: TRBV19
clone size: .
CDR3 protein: CASSTSRDRNSNQPQHF
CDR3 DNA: TGTGCCAGTAGTACCTCCCGGGACAGAAATAGCAATCAGCCCCAGCATTTT

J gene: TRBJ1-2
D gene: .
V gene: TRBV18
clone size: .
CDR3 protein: CASSPLRGGYTF
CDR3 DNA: TGTGCCAGCTCACCCCTAAGGGGCGGCTACACCTTC